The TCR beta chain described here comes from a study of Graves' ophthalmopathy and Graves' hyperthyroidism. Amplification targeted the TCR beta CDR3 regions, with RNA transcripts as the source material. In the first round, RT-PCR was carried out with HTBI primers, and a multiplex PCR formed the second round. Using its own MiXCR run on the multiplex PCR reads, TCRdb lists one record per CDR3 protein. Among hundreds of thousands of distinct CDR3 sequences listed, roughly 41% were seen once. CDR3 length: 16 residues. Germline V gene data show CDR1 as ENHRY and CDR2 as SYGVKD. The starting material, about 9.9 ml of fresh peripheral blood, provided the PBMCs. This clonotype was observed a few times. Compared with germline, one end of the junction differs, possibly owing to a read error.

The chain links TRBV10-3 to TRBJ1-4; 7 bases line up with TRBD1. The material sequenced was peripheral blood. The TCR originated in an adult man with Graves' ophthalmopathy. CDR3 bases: TGTGCCAGCAGTCCACAGGGGAGCCCACCAAATGAAAAACTGTTTTTT. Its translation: CASSPQGSPPNEKLFF.